The 21 T cell receptor beta chains below come from one sample, sequenced in a study of beta chain features in type 1 diabetes. cDNA synthesis used the whole RNA isolate, giving expressed TCRB sequences. Repertoires were generated with immunoSEQ multiplex PCR, while TCRdb's copy carries only in-frame clones and drops some. The repertoire holds about 900,000 clones, with roughly a sixth as singletons. Sequencing was carried out using naive CD4+ T cells from blood. The receptors here all came from a woman between 18 and 29 years old in good health.

This clone has a handful of counts. This rearrangement joins TRBV10-3 to TRBJ1-2; unclear D gene. The V end was cut by 4 bases, the J end by 4 bases, with 7 bases between. The CDR3 is made up of 12 amino acids. Looked up from germline, CDR1 is ENHRY and CDR2 is SYGVKD. The CDR3: CAISVGVYGYTF. The CDR3 DNA is TGTGCCATCAGTGTTGGAGTCTATGGCTACACCTTC.

This clone was counted a few times. This CDR3 is CASTKAGLSTGELFF. The DNA for the CDR3 is TGTGCCAGCACAAAGGCGGGACTCAGCACCGGGGAGCTGTTTTTT. V and J are TRBV28 and TRBJ2-2, with a tentative D call TRBD2 (6 bases). Per germline, CDR1 MDHEN and CDR2 SYDVKM. The CDR3 runs 15 residues. Trimming stripped 7 bases from V and 4 bases from J, with 16 bases between. The complete variable domain, with remaining parts taken from reference TRBV28 and TRBJ2-2, reads DVKVTQSSRYLVKRTGEKVFLECVQDMDHENMFWYRQDPGLGLRLIYFSYDVKMKEKGDIPEGYSVSREKKERFSLILESASTNQTSMYLCASTKAGLSTGELFFGEGSRLTVL.

The rearrangement joins TRBV11-2 to TRBJ2-1; no clear D. Per the germline V gene, CDR1 is SGHAT and CDR2 is FQNNGV. Trimming left V 1 base short and J 7 bases short, with 8 bases between. The CDR3 totals 13 residues. The CDR3 nucleotides read TGTGCCAGCAGCTTAGGGCAGCCTAATGAGCAGTTCTTC. It specifies CASSLGQPNEQFF.

Only a few counts were recorded for this clone. The gene calls are TRBV6-5 and TRBJ2-1, with 10 bases lining up with TRBD2. The CDR3 has 15 residues. V was pared by 6 bases and J by 2 bases, with 4 bases of the junction left unmatched. The germline V gene encodes CDR1 MNHEY and CDR2 SVGAGI. The CDR3 is CASSQGLAAYNEQFF. In DNA, the CDR3 is TGTGCCAGCAGCCAAGGACTAGCGGCCTACAATGAGCAGTTCTTC.

The CDR3 sequence is CASSKHHSALSNQPQHF. CDR3 coding DNA: TGTGCCAGCAGCAAACATCACAGTGCCCTAAGCAATCAGCCCCAGCATTTT. The chain is built from TRBV21-1 and TRBJ1-5; TRBD1 is the table's D call, not checked against the DNA. TRBV21-1 is tagged as a pseudogene. This CDR3 region has 17 residues.

The chain recombines TRBV19 with TRBJ2-7; maybe TRBD2 (6 bases). CDR1 and CDR2 from the germline V gene are LNHDA and SQIVND (reference sequence). The V gene lost 3 bases and the J gene lost 7 bases, with 13 bases spanning the gap. This CDR3 has 13 amino acids. The CDR3 protein is CASSMWPGGEQYF. CDR3 coding DNA: TGTGCCAGTAGTATGTGGCCTGGGGGGGAGCAGTACTTC.

This clone was counted between two and nine times. The chain joins TRBV5-1 to TRBJ2-5, with D unclear. This CDR3 is 15 amino acids long. In germline, CDR1 is SGHRS, CDR2 YFSETQ. V lost 0 bases and J 2 bases, leaving 11 bases between the germline ends. The CDR3 bases are TGCGCCAGCAGCTTGGTTCAGGCGGCTCAAGAGACCCAGTACTTC. This translates into CASSLVQAAQETQYF.

In its sample, this clone was seen a few times. This chain links TRBV4-2 with TRBJ2-2; D not certain. Per the germline V gene, CDR1 is LGHNA and CDR2 is YNFKEQ. Trimming took 0 bases from V and 8 from J, leaving 7 bases between them. CDR3 size: 13 residues. The DNA for the CDR3 is TGTGCCAGCAGCCAAGATCCCGGTGGGGAGCTGTTTTTT. Amino acid sequence: CASSQDPGGELFF.

V and J are TRBV18 and TRBJ1-5; tentative D call: TRBD1 (5 bases). The CDR3 spans 13 residues. Germline V lookup: CDR1 KGHSH, CDR2 LQKENI. With 1 base removed from V and 15 bases from J, the gap between germline ends came to 16 bases. CDR3 DNA sequence: TGTGCCAGCTCACCACGCGCAGGGCCCGCTGGGCATTTT. Translated: CASSPRAGPAGHF.

The V and J genes are TRBV5-1 and TRBJ2-2; maybe TRBD1 (6 bases). Germline V gene sequence: CDR1 SGHRS, CDR2 YFSETQ. The CDR3 sequence is 16 residues long. Trimming removed 0 bases at V and 1 base at J, with 10 bases between. The CDR3 sequence is CASSLVQQGNTGELFF. As DNA, the CDR3 is TGCGCCAGCAGCTTGGTGCAACAGGGGAACACCGGGGAGCTGTTTTTT.

This sequence joins TRBV15 and TRBJ2-2, with 10 positions matching TRBD2. V lost 8 bases, J lost 5 bases, and 5 bases stayed unmatched. This CDR3 region has 14 residues. Germline-derived CDR1 and CDR2 are LNHNV and YYDKDF (reference sequence). CDR3 protein: CATRAGGNTGELFF. CDR3 sequence (DNA): TGTGCCACCCGAGCGGGAGGGAATACCGGGGAGCTGTTTTTT.

This clone turned up a few times. The same CDR3 also results from other DNA sequences found in this sample. V usage is TRBV7-3 and J usage is TRBJ2-1; no firm D call. Trimming removed 2 bases at V and 1 base at J, with 3 bases between. This CDR3 spans 13 amino acids. In germline, CDR1 is SGHTA, CDR2 FQGTGA. CDR3 in amino acids: CASSLGSYNEQFF. CDR3 bases: TGTGCCAGCAGCTTAGGGTCCTACAATGAGCAGTTCTTC.

The chain carries TRBV7-2 and TRBJ2-2; D may be TRBD2 (5 bases). The CDR3 runs to 15 residues. Germline assignment: CDR1 SGHTA and CDR2 FQGNSA. The germline V and J ends were trimmed by 5 bases and 1 base, with 11 bases remaining between them. The CDR3 DNA reads as TGTGCCAGCAGCGGCAGCGGCTTGAACACCGGGGAGCTGTTTTTT. It is translated as CASSGSGLNTGELFF.

The J gene is TRBJ2-1, the V gene TRBV4-2; maybe TRBD1 (5 bases). V was trimmed by 0 bases and J by 4 bases, leaving 10 bases between them. Germline V gene sequence: CDR1 LGHNA, CDR2 YNFKEQ. There are 15 residues in the CDR3. The CDR3, as DNA: TGTGCCAGCAGCCAAGAATCAGGGATGTACAATGAGCAGTTCTTC. As protein: CASSQESGMYNEQFF.

This clone was observed a few times. This chain connects TRBV5-1 to TRBJ2-1, with 11 bases that match TRBD2. The germline V gene encodes CDR1 SGHRS and CDR2 YFSETQ. The ends lost 4 bases at V and 4 bases at J; junction bases unmatched: 4. This CDR3 contains 15 residues. The DNA for the CDR3 is TGCGCCAGCAGCGGAGGACTAGCGGGTTACAATGAGCAGTTCTTC. This translates into CASSGGLAGYNEQFF.

The rearrangement joins TRBV7-9 to TRBJ2-7, with 11 bases that match TRBD1. The junction had 4 bases not matched to a gene; V was cut back by 5 bases and J by 4 bases. This CDR3 comprises 14 residues. Germline V gives CDR1 SEHNR, CDR2 FQNEAQ (reference sequence). The CDR3 loop reads CASSPDRGRYEQYF. The CDR3 DNA sequence: TGTGCCAGCAGCCCGGACAGGGGGCGGTACGAGCAGTACTTC.

V is TRBV2 and J is TRBJ2-1; a weak D match, TRBD1 (7 bases). Between the trimmed V and J ends, which lost 5 bases and 5 bases, there was a span of 19 bases. The CDR3 covers 16 residues. In germline, CDR1 is SNHLY, CDR2 FYNNEI. The CDR3 DNA follows: TGTGCCAGCAGTCCACAGGGGCTAGCGACAAACAATGAGCAGTTCTTC. Translation: CASSPQGLATNNEQFF.

The chain is built from TRBV4-2 and TRBJ2-1, with TRBD2 matching 10 bases. Germline values: CDR1 LGHNA, CDR2 YNFKEQ. There are 18 residues in the CDR3. The V and J ends lost 1 base and 3 bases, in that order; junction bases with no gene match: 9. The CDR3 region is CASSQARSSGRFYNEQFF. The DNA for the CDR3 is TGTGCCAGCAGCCAAGCAAGGAGTAGCGGGAGGTTCTACAATGAGCAGTTCTTC.

A few counts support this clone. V usage is TRBV6-5 and J usage is TRBJ2-2; the D is unclear. This CDR3 is built from 12 residues. V was trimmed by 2 bases and J by 6 bases, leaving 4 bases between them. Looked up from germline, CDR1 is MNHEY and CDR2 is SVGAGI. CDR3 nucleotide sequence: TGTGCCAGCAGTTACCATGCCGGGGAGCTGTTTTTT. The encoded protein is CASSYHAGELFF.

This clone was picked up a small number of times. The chain uses TRBV7-2 and TRBJ1-4; D unresolved. The germline gives CDR1 SGHTA, CDR2 FQGNSA. CDR3 length: 14 residues. V lost 5 bases and J lost 7, with 14 bases in between. This chain's CDR3 is CASSLPRKGEKLFF. The CDR3 DNA sequence: TGTGCCAGCAGCCTACCACGAAAGGGTGAAAAACTGTTTTTT.

This clone was detected only a few times. V is TRBV28 and J is TRBJ2-1; 7 bases line up with TRBD2. Germline CDR1 MDHEN, CDR2 SYDVKM. CDR3 length: 15 residues. V shed 3 bases, J shed 8 bases, and the junction held 10 bases outside the gene matches. The CDR3 is CASSFLGGPGDEQFF. The DNA of the CDR3 is TGTGCCAGCAGTTTTCTGGGAGGGCCGGGCGATGAGCAGTTCTTC.